This T cell receptor (beta chain) derives from a study of blood T cell repertoires in COVID-19. Study as a whole: Italy, Spain and the United States were the sources of the convalescent and acute COVID-19 samples.

Source study methods: Nucleated cell counts were estimated from reference gene primer amplification. The protocol was immunoSEQ multiplex PCR, while the TCRdb copy is restricted to in-frame clones and leaves out a portion. V, J and clone size are taken as reported in that table, and D and trimming were inferred from the DNA itself. There are about half a million clones in the sample; 80% to 90% occur only once, and approximately 8% lies in the top ten. Participants were aged roughly 18 to 90 years from some 24 US areas. Participant reports of clinical history set cohort assignment. V gave up 5 bases and J gave up 6 bases; unmatched junction bases: 6. The germline gives CDR1 WSHSY, CDR2 SAAADI. The length of the CDR3 is 14 residues.

Sequencing used PBMCs or T cells enriched from blood (not recorded which). This chain uses TRBV10-2 with TRBJ2-7; 11 bases fit TRBD2. This sequence originates from a woman in her sixties or seventies who had recovered from COVID-19. CDR3 bases: TGCGCCAGCAGTAGACTAGCGGGGATCGGCGAGCAGTACGTC. Amino acid sequence: CASSRLAGIGEQYV.